These 13 T cell receptor beta chains share one sample of origin, sequenced in a study of blood T cell repertoires in COVID-19. TCRdb's table, derived via immunoSEQ multiplex PCR, lists solely in-frame clones and lacks some. The sample consists of approximately 160,000 clones, approximately 88% of them appearing once. The sample was peripheral blood. These receptors were taken from an elderly woman with active or convalescent COVID-19.

The J gene is TRBJ2-5, the V gene TRBV2, with D possibly matching TRBD1 (6 bases). Trimming shortened V by 6 bases and J by 0 bases, and 11 bases separated the two germline ends. The CDR3 is 14 residues long. The germline gives CDR1 SNHLY, CDR2 FYNNEI. The CDR3 protein is CASSGTPYQETQYF. Here the CDR3 DNA reads TGTGCCAGCAGCGGGACACCGTACCAAGAGACCCAGTACTTC.

This rearrangement joins TRBV7-2 to TRBJ1-1; D is possibly TRBD1 (5 bases). The CDR3 covers 12 residues. From germline, CDR1 is SGHTA and CDR2 FQGNSA. The V gene lost 4 bases and the J gene lost 7 bases, with 10 bases spanning the gap. The CDR3 loop is CASSSQGGEAFF. The DNA of the CDR3 is TGTGCCAGCAGCTCCCAGGGAGGTGAAGCTTTCTTT.

The chain is built from TRBV19 and TRBJ1-3; D may be TRBD1 (5 bases). Germline values: CDR1 LNHDA, CDR2 SQIVND (reference sequence). The CDR3 is 15 residues long. Between the trimmed V and J ends, which lost 3 bases and 4 bases, there was a span of 13 bases. In DNA form, the CDR3 reads TGTGCCAGTAGTATCCGAAGGGGAGGAGGAAACACCATATATTTT. As protein: CASSIRRGGGNTIYF.

This clone has only one observation. The V gene is TRBV6-5, the J gene TRBJ2-5, with TRBD1 matching 9 bases. V lost 0 bases, J lost 4 bases, and 6 bases stayed unmatched. The CDR3 sequence is 16 residues long. In germline, CDR1 is MNHEY, CDR2 SVGAGI. The CDR3 loop reads CASSYSSETGGETQYF. In DNA form, the CDR3 reads TGTGCCAGCAGTTACTCATCAGAGACAGGGGGAGAGACCCAGTACTTC.

The chain recombines TRBV19 with TRBJ1-5; 7 nucleotides agree with TRBD1. V lost 3 bases to trimming and J lost 4 bases; unmatched junction nucleotides: 0. Germline V gives CDR1 LNHDA, CDR2 SQIVND (reference sequence). This CDR3 is 13 amino acids long. DNA of the CDR3: TGTGCCAGTAGTATGGACAGGAATCAGCCCCAGCATTTT. As protein: CASSMDRNQPQHF. Complete variable domain (other parts from reference TRBV19 and TRBJ1-5): DGGITQSPKYLFRKEGQNVTLSCEQNLNHDAMYWYRQDPGQGLRLIYYSQIVNDFQKGDIAEGYSVSREKKESFPLTVTSAQKNPTAFYLCASSMDRNQPQHFGDGTRLSIL.

This chain joins TRBV7-9 and TRBJ2-2, with 9 bases lining up with TRBD1. The CDR3 totals 15 residues. The V and J ends lost 4 bases and 3 bases, in that order; junction bases with no gene match: 3. Germline V gene data show CDR1 as SEHNR and CDR2 as FQNEAQ (reference sequence). The CDR3 DNA is TGTGCCAGCAGCTGGGACAGGGCGGACACCGGGGAGCTGTTTTTT. Translated: CASSWDRADTGELFF.

Only a few counts were recorded for this clone. This chain uses TRBV5-5 with TRBJ1-4, with TRBD1 matching over 7 bases. After removal of 3 bases from V and 10 bases from J, the junction contained 21 bases not matched to a gene. Per the germline V gene, CDR1 is SGHKS and CDR2 is YYEKEE (reference sequence). This CDR3 contains 18 residues. The CDR3 loop reads CASSSEGDRAFRSVKLFF. As DNA, the CDR3 is TGTGCCAGCAGCTCGGAAGGCGACAGGGCGTTTCGTTCGGTAAAACTGTTTTTT.

In the case of this clone: At one of its ends the junction is not consistent with the germline gene, which may arise from a read error. This rearrangement joins TRBV6-1 to TRBJ1-4, with a weak D call TRBD1 (5 bases). Germline V gene lookup returns CDR1 MNHNS and CDR2 SASEGT. CDR3 length: 12 amino acids. This CDR3 reads CASSEVQGGRYF. The CDR3 nucleotides read TGTGCCAGCAGTGAAGTCCAGGGCGGCAGATATTTT.

This clone has just a few counts. This sequence joins TRBV10-2 and TRBJ1-5, with a possible D match to TRBD1 (6 bases). The germline CDR1 and CDR2 sequences are WSHSY and SAAADI. Trimming left V 2 bases short and J 6 bases short, with 11 bases between. CDR3 size: 14 residues. CDR3 in amino acids: CASSEGVGGQPQHF. In DNA form, the CDR3 reads TGCGCCAGCAGTGAGGGGGTAGGGGGTCAGCCCCAGCATTTT.

This clone was counted once. The CDR3 here is CASSFQGTQYF. CDR3 in DNA: TGTGCCAGCAGCTTCCAGGGGACCCAGTACTTC. This rearrangement joins TRBV7-2 to TRBJ2-5, with D possibly matching TRBD1 (5 bases). This CDR3 is 11 amino acids long. Germline CDR1 SGHTA, CDR2 FQGNSA. V was shortened by 3 bases and J by 7 bases, with 6 bases between the two germline ends.

The rearrangement uses TRBV12-3 or TRBV12-4 and TRBJ2-7; the D is unclear. Trimming pared 5 bases from V and 3 bases from J, leaving 8 bases between. The CDR3 sequence is 12 residues long. CDR3 loop: CASSPRFYEQYF. CDR3 nucleotides: TGTGCCAGCAGTCCGCGCTTCTACGAGCAGTACTTC.

V and J are TRBV7-9 and TRBJ2-1, with D unclear. The CDR3 extends over 16 amino acids. Trimming pared 6 bases from V and 7 bases from J, leaving 22 bases between. CDR1 and CDR2 (germline): SEHNR, FQNEAQ (reference sequence). For the CDR3, the DNA is TGTGCCAGCAGGCCATACGCTGTCGCGTCATCTAATGAGCAGTTCTTC. It codes for CASRPYAVASSNEQFF. The entire variable domain, with the rest obtained from reference TRBV7-9 and TRBJ2-1, is as follows: DTGVSQNPRHKITKRGQNVTFRCDPISEHNRLYWYRQTLGQGPEFLTYFQNEAQLEKSRLLSDRFSAERPKGSFSTLEIQRTEQGDSAMYLCASRPYAVASSNEQFFGPGTRLTVL.

V and J are TRBV7-9 and TRBJ1-1, with 7 bases that match TRBD1. V gave up 5 bases and J gave up 6 bases; unmatched junction bases: 12. This CDR3 is built from 15 residues. The germline CDR1 and CDR2 sequences are SEHNR and FQNEAQ (reference sequence). The CDR3 loop reads CASSQATGKGSEAFF. CDR3 nucleotide sequence: TGTGCCAGCAGCCAGGCGACAGGGAAGGGGTCTGAAGCTTTCTTT.